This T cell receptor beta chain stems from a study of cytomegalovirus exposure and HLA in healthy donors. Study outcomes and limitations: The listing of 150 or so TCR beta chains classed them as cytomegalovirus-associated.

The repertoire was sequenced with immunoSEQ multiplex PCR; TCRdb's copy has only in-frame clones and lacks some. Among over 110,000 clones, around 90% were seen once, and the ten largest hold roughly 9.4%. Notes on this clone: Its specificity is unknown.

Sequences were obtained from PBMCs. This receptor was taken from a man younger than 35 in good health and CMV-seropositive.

CDR3 coding DNA: TGTGCCAGCAGCGTGACAGGGGTTGGCAATCAGCCCCAGCATTTT. It codes for CASSVTGVGNQPQHF. The rearrangement links TRBV9 to TRBJ1-5; 8 bases align to TRBD1. CDR1 and CDR2 (germline): SGDLS, YYNGEE. The CDR3 has 15 amino acids. V was pared by 2 bases and J by 2 bases, with 3 bases of the junction left unmatched. The whole variable domain, filled in from reference TRBV9 and TRBJ1-5, reads DSGVTQTPKHLITATGQRVTLRCSPRSGDLSVYWYQQSLDQGLQFLIQYYNGEERAKGNILERFSAQQFPDLHSELNLSSLELGDSALYFCASSVTGVGNQPQHFGDGTRLSIL.